The rows below give T cell receptor beta chains drawn from one sample of a study of cytomegalovirus exposure and HLA in healthy donors. Repertoires were generated with immunoSEQ multiplex PCR, while TCRdb's copy carries only in-frame clones and drops some. The sample yields 95,000 or so clones, 81% seen once. Sequencing used PBMCs. The receptors derive from a woman between 65 and 79 years old in good health and CMV-seropositive. The CDR3 runs from the conserved cysteine through the conserved F or W. D genes are given only for firm matches. Clone size is stated in some rows and not others, as once, few, many or a class when expanded.

v_gene,j_gene,d_gene,abundance,CDR3aa,CDR3nt
TRBV2,TRBJ2-5,TRBD1,.,CASGGRTGLAETQYF,TGTGCCAGCGGGGGGCGGACAGGGCTAGCAGAGACCCAGTACTTC
TRBV4-3,TRBJ2-7,.,few,CASSLQAGQSYEQYF,TGCGCCAGCAGCCTTCAAGCTGGGCAGTCCTACGAGCAGTACTTC
TRBV9,TRBJ1-1,TRBD1,.,CASSDNRDRGIGTEAFF,TGTGCCAGCAGCGACAACCGGGACAGGGGTATCGGCACTGAAGCTTTCTTT
TRBV7-9,TRBJ2-5,TRBD1,.,CASTRTGTGGETQYF,TGTGCCAGCACTCGAACCGGGACAGGGGGAGAGACCCAGTACTTC
TRBV7-2,TRBJ2-1,TRBD2,once,CASRRSGRPTYNEQFF,TGTGCCAGCAGGCGCTCCGGGAGGCCAACCTACAATGAGCAGTTCTTC
TRBV29-1,TRBJ2-1,TRBD2,.,CSVATTGTRTYNEQFF,TGCAGCGTAGCTACAACCGGGACTAGGACCTACAATGAGCAGTTCTTC
TRBV5-6,TRBJ2-4,TRBD2,.,CASSLSGRSTKNIQYF,TGTGCCAGCAGCTTGTCCGGGAGGTCGACCAAAAACATTCAGTACTTC
TRBV6-6,TRBJ2-1,TRBD1,.,CASRGQGVNEQFF,TGTGCCAGCAGGGGACAGGGGGTGAATGAGCAGTTCTTC
TRBV19,TRBJ1-3,.,.,CASSIGEHRARNTIYF,TGTGCCAGTAGTATCGGGGAACATCGCGCCCGAAACACCATATATTTT
TRBV6-6,TRBJ1-1,TRBD1,once,CASSKGTGRNTEAFF,TGTGCCAGCAGTAAGGGGACAGGGCGGAACACTGAAGCTTTCTTT
TRBV7-9,TRBJ2-5,TRBD2,.,CASSSPSGRGGETQYF,TGTGCCAGCAGCTCCCCTTCCGGGAGGGGAGGAGAGACCCAGTACTTC
TRBV19,TRBJ1-4,.,.,CASSDPGHPSVGEKLFF,TGTGCCAGTAGTGATCCGGGACACCCTTCCGTTGGCGAAAAACTGTTTTTT
TRBV30,TRBJ2-7,TRBD2,.,CAWSGVAGFSLSEQYF,TGTGCCTGGAGTGGAGTAGCGGGATTTTCCCTGAGCGAGCAGTACTTC
TRBV9,TRBJ1-5,.,.,CASSGGFGSNQPQHF,TGTGCCAGCAGCGGAGGGTTCGGGAGCAATCAGCCCCAGCATTTT